The 13 T cell receptor beta chains below were found in one sample sequenced in a study of a mutant IDH1 vaccine in newly diagnosed glioma. The time point here: week 47, end of study. A 20-mer mutant IDH1 peptide at 300 ug was injected subcutaneously with topical imiquimod. For these receptors, no antigen is known. Profiling relied on immunoSEQ multiplex PCR, and the TCRdb table lists in-frame clones only, not all of them. Among about 94,000 clones, about 90% were seen once, and the ten largest hold roughly 0.78%. Specimen: PBMCs, collected from a glioma patient whose treatment included an IDH1 peptide vaccine. Receptors originate from a woman in her forties or fifties with glioma.

The count of this clone is one. The V gene is TRBV5-1, the J gene TRBJ2-1; D is undetermined. From germline, CDR1 is SGHRS and CDR2 YFSETQ. The V and J ends lost 0 bases and 2 bases respectively, with 6 bases between them. This CDR3 contains 14 residues. The CDR3 reads CASSLVIPYNEQFF. DNA for the CDR3: TGCGCCAGCAGCTTGGTTATCCCCTACAATGAGCAGTTCTTC.

The V and J genes are TRBV27 and TRBJ2-5; 9 bases are a match to TRBD1. CDR1 is MNHEY and CDR2 is SMNVEV in the germline V gene (reference sequence). The CDR3 spans 14 residues. V dropped 2 bases and J dropped 11; count of bases not matched to a gene: 9. The CDR3 nucleotides are TGTGCCAGCAGTTTAGGGGACAGGGTGAGGGAGCAGTACTTC. Its protein is CASSLGDRVREQYF.

The chain carries TRBV5-1 and TRBJ2-4, with D hard to call. Germline V gives CDR1 SGHRS, CDR2 YFSETQ. The V gene lost 6 bases and the J gene lost 0 bases, with 16 bases spanning the gap. There are 16 residues in the CDR3. Here the CDR3 reads CASTAEPVLAKNIQYF. The CDR3 coding sequence is TGCGCCAGCACGGCAGAACCAGTTCTAGCCAAAAACATTCAGTACTTC.

DNA of the CDR3: TGTGCCTGGAGTCGAGGGTACTCTGGAAACACCATATATTTT. Translating it yields CAWSRGYSGNTIYF. The V gene is TRBV30, the J gene TRBJ1-3; no firm D call. The germline CDR1 and CDR2 sequences are GTSNPN and SVGIG (reference sequence). Trimming removed 2 bases from V and 0 bases from J, with 8 bases in between. The CDR3 contains 14 residues. Using reference TRBV30 and TRBJ1-3 for the parts outside the CDR3, the full variable domain is SQTIHQWPATLVQPVGSPLSLECTVEGTSNPNLYWYRQAAGRGLQLLFYSVGIGQISSEVPQNLSASRPQDRQFILSSKKLLLSDSGFYLCAWSRGYSGNTIYFGEGSWLTVV.

This clone was seen a single time. The V call is TRBV2, the J call TRBJ2-1; TRBD2 aligns across 7 bases. Trimming cost V 3 bases and J 3 bases; bases outside gene matches: 8. The CDR3 has 16 amino acids. CDR1 and CDR2 (germline): SNHLY, FYNNEI. DNA of the CDR3: TGTGCCAGCAGTGAGGTGCGCGGGAGTGTCTACAATGAGCAGTTCTTC. This sequence encodes CASSEVRGSVYNEQFF.

This sequence joins TRBV11-2 and TRBJ2-7; D possibly corresponds to TRBD2 (5 bases). The V gene lost 5 bases and the J gene lost 4 bases, with 12 bases spanning the gap. The CDR3 has 13 amino acids. From germline, CDR1 is SGHAT and CDR2 FQNNGV. The CDR3 reads CASSPFSGYEQYF. The CDR3 nucleotides are TGTGCCAGCAGCCCCTTTTCGGGATACGAGCAGTACTTC.

The chain links TRBV27 to TRBJ2-5; D remains unclear. The germline V gene encodes CDR1 MNHEY and CDR2 SMNVEV (reference sequence). The V gene lost 2 bases and the J gene lost 2 bases, with 6 bases spanning the gap. The CDR3 runs 13 residues. The CDR3 here is CASSLGVQETQYF. The CDR3 DNA reads TGTGCCAGCAGTTTAGGGGTACAAGAGACCCAGTACTTC.

The rearrangement links TRBV10-3 to TRBJ2-7, with D maybe TRBD1 (6 bases). V dropped 6 bases and J dropped 0 bases, with 18 bases sitting between them. CDR1 and CDR2 from the germline V gene are ENHRY and SYGVKD. CDR3 length equals 16 residues. The DNA of the CDR3 is TGTGCCATCAGGGGGAGCAGGGGCTCCTTCTCCTACGAGCAGTACTTC. Its protein is CAIRGSRGSFSYEQYF.

The rearrangement links TRBV11-2 to TRBJ2-7; D perhaps matches TRBD2 (6 bases). Germline values: CDR1 SGHAT, CDR2 FQNNGV. Trimming took off 0 bases at V and 3 bases at J, with 12 bases between the two ends. This CDR3 is 15 amino acids long. The CDR3 nucleotides are TGTGCCAGCAGCTTAGAAGTCGGCGGGAACTACGAGCAGTACTTC. Residues: CASSLEVGGNYEQYF.

The chain has TRBV5-1 and TRBJ1-1, with 7 bases aligning to TRBD1. Germline CDR1 SGHRS, CDR2 YFSETQ. Germline trimming cut 4 bases from V and 1 base from J; bases unmatched to any gene: 10. CDR3 size: 16 residues. The CDR3 protein is CASSRGQSNGNTEAFF. The CDR3 DNA follows: TGCGCCAGCAGCAGGGGACAGTCCAACGGGAACACTGAAGCTTTCTTT.

DNA for the CDR3: TGTGCCAGCAGCTTAACGGGACAACCTTACAATGAGCAGTTCTTC. As protein: CASSLTGQPYNEQFF. The V and J genes are TRBV7-2 and TRBJ2-1; TRBD1 is a possible D gene (6 bases). Trimming cost V 2 bases and J 4 bases, with 12 bases left between them. The CDR3 has 15 residues. Germline loops: CDR1 SGHTA, CDR2 FQGNSA.

V gene TRBV30 combines with J gene TRBJ1-1, with D possibly matching TRBD1 (5 bases). CDR1 GTSNPN and CDR2 SVGIG come from the germline V gene (reference sequence). CDR3 length equals 16 residues. Trimming shortened V by 2 bases and J by 0 bases, and 16 bases separated the two germline ends. This CDR3 is CAWSPRWGRLNTEAFF. The CDR3 DNA follows: TGTGCCTGGAGTCCTAGATGGGGCCGATTGAACACTGAAGCTTTCTTT.

This chain links TRBV5-4 with TRBJ1-1, with D tentatively TRBD1 (5 bases). CDR3 length: 12 amino acids. The germline CDR1 and CDR2 sequences are SGHNT and YYREEE (reference sequence). Trimming left V 3 bases short and J 3 bases short, with 6 bases between. The CDR3 nucleotides read TGTGCCAGCAGCTCAGGGTACACTGAAGCTTTCTTT. Its translation: CASSSGYTEAFF.